These 25 T cell receptor beta chains were sequenced from one sample in a study of response to subunit inactivated influenza vaccine. TCRdb processed the RT-PCR reads anew with MiXCR; each CDR3 protein has one entry. Of about 570,000 distinct CDR3 sequences in the sample, 11% are singletons; the top ten hold approximately 10%. The same sample was also studied in work on T cells expressing NK-cell markers. That work contributes: The TCR beta cDNA came from 5'RACE template switching with UMIs.

The specimen was PBMCs from blood, collected on the day of vaccination. The origin of the receptors is a man between 50 and 59 years old who received an inactivated influenza vaccine.

The CDR3 DNA sequence: TGTGCCAGCAACCCGGGACTACACTACAATGAGCAGTTCTTC. Translated, it gives CASNPGLHYNEQFF. The gene calls are TRBV14 and TRBJ2-1; 7 bases fit TRBD2. V was clipped by 7 bases and J by 3 bases; unmatched bases: 6. Germline V gene data show CDR1 as SGHDN and CDR2 as FVKESK. This CDR3 has 14 residues.

The genes are TRBV7-9 and TRBJ2-3; D not certain. V dropped 5 bases and J dropped 2 bases, with 8 bases sitting between them. This CDR3 has 13 amino acids. Germline loops: CDR1 SEHNR, CDR2 FQNEAQ (reference sequence). CDR3 protein: CASSRRNTDTQYF. The CDR3 region has the DNA TGTGCCAGCAGCCGCAGAAACACAGATACGCAGTATTTT.

This clonotype was seen only a few times. The V and J genes are TRBV5-1 and TRBJ1-2; no definite D call. Per the germline V gene, CDR1 is SGHRS and CDR2 is YFSETQ. Trimming stripped 4 bases from V and 1 base from J, with 11 bases between. This CDR3 is built from 14 residues. The CDR3 loop is CASSGAVNNYGYTF. DNA for the CDR3: TGCGCCAGCAGCGGAGCGGTAAATAACTATGGCTACACCTTC.

This clonotype was recorded a few times. The chain couples TRBV7-2 to TRBJ2-7; perhaps D is TRBD1 or TRBD2 (5 bases each). The CDR3 contains 14 residues. The V gene lost 5 bases and the J gene lost 3 bases, with 14 bases spanning the gap. CDR1 and CDR2 (germline): SGHTA, FQGNSA. CDR3 nucleotide sequence: TGTGCCAGCAGCCCGGGGCCCACCGGCTACGAGCAGTACTTC. Its translation is CASSPGPTGYEQYF.

This clonotype was seen a handful of times. The CDR3 DNA reads TGCAGCGTTGAAGCGACGTTGGGTGAGCAGTTCTTC. Its translation: CSVEATLGEQFF. The V gene is TRBV29-1, the J gene TRBJ2-1; D is ambiguous. The ends were cut back, 1 base at V and 9 bases at J, with 10 bases in the middle. CDR1 is SQVTM, CDR2 ANQGSEA, per germline. This CDR3 comprises 12 residues.

The table lists this clonotype with many counts. The V gene is TRBV7-8, the J gene TRBJ1-5; D is possibly TRBD1 (6 bases). The ends were cut back, 8 bases at V and 5 bases at J, with 19 bases in the middle. CDR3 length: 15 residues. CDR1 and CDR2 (germline): SGHVS, FQNEAQ. For the CDR3, the DNA is TGTGCCAGCCGTCCGGATGGGGGCCTTTATCAGCCCCAGCATTTT. Its translation is CASRPDGGLYQPQHF.

The table lists this clonotype with a few counts. The chain uses TRBV29-1 and TRBJ2-2; 7 nucleotides align to TRBD1. From germline, CDR1 is SQVTM and CDR2 ANQGSEA. The ends lost 7 bases at V and 5 bases at J; junction bases unmatched: 7. The CDR3 is 13 amino acids. The CDR3 loop reads CSGIGTATGELFF. The CDR3 DNA is TGCAGCGGAATAGGGACAGCTACCGGGGAGCTGTTTTTT.

The rearrangement links TRBV19 to TRBJ2-2, with 9 bases that match TRBD1. The CDR3 runs 16 residues. J was trimmed by 5 bases and V by 5 bases; bases with no gene match: 9. Germline V gives CDR1 LNHDA, CDR2 SQIVND (reference sequence). The CDR3 sequence is CASSLSPGQGTGELFF. The CDR3, as DNA: TGTGCCAGTAGTTTATCGCCGGGACAGGGTACCGGGGAGCTGTTTTTT.

This clonotype came up a few times. The chain links TRBV5-1 to TRBJ2-1; 10 bases map to TRBD1. CDR1 SGHRS and CDR2 YFSETQ come from the germline V gene. The CDR3 loop spans 15 amino acids. Trimming removed 2 bases from V and 9 bases from J; junction bases left unmatched: 8. The CDR3 region is CASSFGTGEWAEQFF. The CDR3 DNA reads as TGCGCCAGCAGCTTCGGGACAGGGGAGTGGGCTGAGCAGTTCTTC.

A few counts support this clonotype. This chain connects TRBV28 to TRBJ1-4; D is possibly TRBD1 (5 bases). Germline V gives CDR1 MDHEN, CDR2 SYDVKM. V lost 3 bases, J lost 0 bases, and 26 bases lay in between. There are 21 residues in the CDR3. The CDR3 nucleotides are TGTGCCAGCAGTTTCGGCGTCATGGACATCCTAGCGCTAGCAACTAATGAAAAACTGTTTTTT. It translates to CASSFGVMDILALATNEKLFF. Variable domain in full (rest from reference TRBV28 and TRBJ1-4): DVKVTQSSRYLVKRTGEKVFLECVQDMDHENMFWYRQDPGLGLRLIYFSYDVKMKEKGDIPEGYSVSREKKERFSLILESASTNQTSMYLCASSFGVMDILALATNEKLFFGSGTQLSVL.

This clonotype has ten or more counts. The V call is TRBV20-1, the J call TRBJ2-7, with D possibly TRBD2 on 5 matching bases. The V end was cut by 0 bases, the J end by 6 bases, with 9 bases between. CDR3 length equals 12 residues. The germline gives CDR1 DFQATT, CDR2 SNEGSKA (reference sequence). The CDR3: CSARDGGPEQYF. The CDR3 DNA sequence: TGCAGTGCTAGAGACGGCGGGCCCGAGCAGTACTTC.

This chain joins TRBV5-1 and TRBJ1-2; D not resolved. In germline, CDR1 is SGHRS, CDR2 YFSETQ. The V gene lost 4 bases and the J gene lost 3 bases, with 10 bases spanning the gap. The CDR3 runs 13 residues. The CDR3 loop is CASSHGRDYGYTF. Here the CDR3 DNA reads TGCGCCAGCAGCCACGGACGGGACTATGGCTACACCTTC.

This clonotype has a handful of counts. The V gene is TRBV5-1, the J gene TRBJ2-5, with D possibly being TRBD1 or TRBD2 (5 bases each). Germline V gene lookup returns CDR1 SGHRS and CDR2 YFSETQ. There are 14 residues in the CDR3. V dropped 8 bases and J dropped 2 bases, with 16 bases sitting between them. The CDR3 reads CASRTGTNQETQYF. CDR3 DNA sequence: TGCGCCAGTAGAACCGGGACGAATCAAGAGACCCAGTACTTC.

This clonotype was found many times. The rearrangement joins TRBV4-1 to TRBJ2-7; D may be TRBD1 (5 bases). The germline V gene encodes CDR1 MGHRA and CDR2 YSYEKL. This CDR3 region has 14 residues. The V end lost 0 bases, the J end lost 0 bases, and 6 bases lay between the germline ends. The CDR3 loop is CASSQEGHSYEQYF. DNA for the CDR3: TGCGCCAGCAGCCAAGAAGGACACTCCTACGAGCAGTACTTC.

This clonotype was observed a few times. This rearrangement joins TRBV20-1 to TRBJ1-1, with D hard to call. This CDR3 comprises 14 residues. Between the trimmed V and J ends, which lost 7 bases and 0 bases, there was a span of 15 bases. Germline loops: CDR1 DFQATT, CDR2 SNEGSKA (reference sequence). CDR3 bases: TGCAGTGGTTCGGCAAATCCCATGAACACTGAAGCTTTCTTT. This gives the protein CSGSANPMNTEAFF.

This clonotype was counted at least ten times. This chain's CDR3 is CSAASYSGTGAEQYF. Written as DNA, the CDR3 is TGCAGTGCTGCCTCTTACTCCGGGACAGGGGCCGAGCAGTACTTC. The gene calls are TRBV20-1 and TRBJ2-7, with TRBD1 identical over 10 bases. The CDR3 is made up of 15 amino acids. Per the germline V gene, CDR1 is DFQATT and CDR2 is SNEGSKA (reference sequence). Losses at the gene ends were 5 bases for V and 6 bases for J; bases not matched to a gene: 13.

This clonotype showed up many times. The rearrangement joins TRBV11-2 to TRBJ2-1; perhaps TRBD1 as D (6 bases). The germline CDR1 and CDR2 sequences are SGHAT and FQNNGV. Trimming removed 0 bases at V and 7 bases at J, with 13 bases between. CDR3 length: 15 amino acids. For the CDR3, the DNA is TGTGCCAGCAGCTTAGAAAGTCTAAGGGGGAATGAGCAGTTCTTC. It translates to CASSLESLRGNEQFF.

The CDR3 is CSANGQDPSYEQYF. The CDR3, as DNA: TGCAGTGCCAACGGACAGGACCCGTCCTACGAGCAGTACTTC. The V and J genes are TRBV20-1 and TRBJ2-7; 7 bases fit TRBD1. With 6 bases clipped from V and 1 base from J, the junction kept 9 bases outside the gene matches. The length of the CDR3 is 14 residues. Germline values: CDR1 DFQATT, CDR2 SNEGSKA (reference sequence).

The rearrangement links TRBV29-1 to TRBJ2-5; no firm D call. The germline CDR1 and CDR2 sequences are SQVTM and ANQGSEA. V lost 3 bases and J lost 7, with 12 bases in between. This CDR3 contains 12 residues. The CDR3 reads CSVDLPPGTQYF. The CDR3 region has the DNA TGCAGCGTTGATCTGCCTCCGGGGACCCAGTACTTC. Full variable domain (remainder filled in from reference TRBV29-1 and TRBJ2-5): SAVISQKPSRDICQRGTSLTIQCQVDSQVTMMFWYRQQPGQSLTLIATANQGSEATYESGFVIDKFPISRPNLTFSTLTVSNMSPEDSSIYLCSVDLPPGTQYFGPGTRLLVL.

This clonotype occurred many times. Relative to the germline gene, one junction end is altered; a read error may explain this. V and J are TRBV6-2 or TRBV6-3 and TRBJ1-1; 8 nucleotides match TRBD1. Germline loops: CDR1 MNHEY, CDR2 SVGEGT. There are 12 residues in the CDR3. The CDR3 coding sequence is TGTGCCAGCAGTTACCCCAGGGGGCCCCGCGAATTT. It encodes CASSYPRGPREF.

For the CDR3, the DNA is TGTGCCAGCTCACCACCTACAGGGGTCCCTTACTACGAGCAGTACTTC. Its translation: CASSPPTGVPYYEQYF. The chain carries TRBV18 and TRBJ2-7; 7 nucleotides match TRBD1. The trim removed 0 bases at V and 3 bases at J, leaving 8 bases unmatched. Germline V gives CDR1 KGHSH, CDR2 LQKENI. This CDR3 has 16 amino acids.

This sequence joins TRBV4-1 and TRBJ1-4, with 7 bases aligning to TRBD1. Germline lookup yields CDR1 MGHRA and CDR2 YSYEKL. This CDR3 contains 15 residues. V gave up 1 base and J gave up 1 base; unmatched junction bases: 0. The chain's CDR3 is CASSQGQGTNEKLFF. The CDR3 DNA reads TGCGCCAGCAGCCAAGGACAGGGAACTAATGAAAAACTGTTTTTT.

This clonotype was observed a handful of times. The rearrangement joins TRBV7-3 to TRBJ2-3, with TRBD2 matching 15 bases. The germline gives CDR1 SGHTA, CDR2 FQGTGA. V was pared by 1 base and J by 0 bases, with 11 bases of the junction left unmatched. The CDR3 is made up of 21 amino acids. CDR3: CASSLKSWAGLAGGSTDTQYF. The CDR3, as DNA: TGTGCCAGCAGCTTAAAATCCTGGGCGGGACTAGCGGGGGGAAGCACAGATACGCAGTATTTT.

The genes are TRBV28 and TRBJ2-7; D unclear. Germline CDR1 MDHEN, CDR2 SYDVKM. Trimming took off 8 bases at V and 2 bases at J, with 10 bases between the two ends. The CDR3 is made up of 12 amino acids. The CDR3 DNA reads as TGTGCCAGCGCTAACCCCACCTACGAGCAGTACTTC. Protein product: CASANPTYEQYF.

This clonotype has more than one count but fewer than ten. The chain joins TRBV20-1 to TRBJ2-7; 8 nucleotides match TRBD2. Germline CDR1 is DFQATT and CDR2 is SNEGSKA (reference sequence). With 0 bases clipped from V and 0 bases from J, the junction kept 7 bases outside the gene matches. This CDR3 is built from 16 residues. CDR3 loop: CSARDLERGGSYEQYF. CDR3 coding DNA: TGCAGTGCTAGAGATCTTGAACGGGGGGGCTCCTACGAGCAGTACTTC.